This TCR beta chain was obtained from a study of blood T cell repertoires in COVID-19. Some clones are missing from TCRdb's copy, which holds only in-frame ones; the method was immunoSEQ multiplex PCR. The sample yields about 120,000 clones, roughly 78% seen once. Germline V gives CDR1 SGHVS, CDR2 FQNEAQ. Unmatched junction bases numbered 0, after V lost 8 bases and J lost 0 bases. The CDR3 covers 13 residues. In its sample, this clone was seen a few times. The sequencing input was peripheral blood. The clonotype originates from a man between 60 and 75 years old with active or convalescent COVID-19. This sequence joins TRBV7-8 and TRBJ1-5; TRBD1 matches 8 bases. This CDR3 reads CASGQGSNQPQHF. CDR3 DNA: TGTGCCAGCGGACAGGGTAGCAATCAGCCCCAGCATTTT.